The present T cell receptor beta chain was sequenced within a study of blood T cell repertoires in COVID-19. Study as a whole: COVID-19 samples from acute and convalescent phases originated in the United States, Italy and Spain.

V shed 0 bases and J 6 bases; nucleotides not matched to a gene: 6. Germline CDR1 SGHRS, CDR2 YFSETQ. The CDR3 extends over 16 amino acids. Per the original methods: Reference gene primer amplification gave nucleated cell count estimates. Sequencing was performed with immunoSEQ multiplex PCR; in TCRdb, only in-frame clones are kept and a portion is missing. V and J calls and clone size are as listed in that table; D and trimming were resolved from the DNA. The profile shows about 280,000 clones, 65% to 90% of them singletons. Specimen: peripheral blood. The chain is built from TRBV5-1 and TRBJ2-2; 9 nucleotides agree with TRBD2. The sequence came from a human donor in a cohort sampled during active COVID-19. CDR3 nucleotide sequence: TGCGCCAGCAGCTTGGTAGTTAGCGGGAGTTCCGGGGAGCTGTTTTTT. This codes for CASSLVVSGSSGELFF.